At least ten counts were recorded for the clone carrying this TCR beta chain. Trimming left V 6 bases short and J 6 bases short, with 9 bases between. This CDR3 spans 11 amino acids. Using RNA transcripts as the source, TCR beta CDR3 regions were amplified. The HTBI primer set served for first-round RT-PCR of the TCR CDR3. TCRdb re-derived calls from the multiplex PCR reads in MiXCR, one entry per CDR3 protein. The sample includes some 350,000 distinct CDR3 sequences, roughly 15% of them seen just once. This sample is part of a study of T cells in Graves' hyperthyroidism and ophthalmopathy. This clonotype was obtained from an older woman with Graves' ophthalmopathy. The chain joins TRBV12-3 or TRBV12-4 to TRBJ2-7; D unclear. Material for sequencing was blood. The CDR3 DNA follows: TGTGCCAGCAGCTTAAGCTCCGAGCAGTACTTC. Translated, it gives CASSLSSEQYF.